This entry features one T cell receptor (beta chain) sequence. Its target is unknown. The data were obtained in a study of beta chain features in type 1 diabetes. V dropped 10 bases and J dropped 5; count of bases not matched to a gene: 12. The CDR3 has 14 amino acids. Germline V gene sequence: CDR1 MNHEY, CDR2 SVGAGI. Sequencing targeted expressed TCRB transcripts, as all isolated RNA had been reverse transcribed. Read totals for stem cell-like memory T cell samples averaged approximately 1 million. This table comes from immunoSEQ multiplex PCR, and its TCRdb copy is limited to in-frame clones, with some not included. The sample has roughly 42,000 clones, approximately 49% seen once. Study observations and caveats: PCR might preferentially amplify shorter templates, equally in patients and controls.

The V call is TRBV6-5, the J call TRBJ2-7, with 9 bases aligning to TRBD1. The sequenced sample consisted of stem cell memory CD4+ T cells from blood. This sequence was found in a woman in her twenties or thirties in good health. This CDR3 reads CATRRGTGNDEQYF. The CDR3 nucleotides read TGTGCCACCCGGCGGGGGACAGGGAACGACGAGCAGTACTTC.